The present entry profiles one T cell receptor beta chain with its context. The antigen remains unidentified. Sequenced by immunoSEQ multiplex PCR; TCRdb stores in-frame clones only, minus some. The sample includes 86,000 or so clones, about nine tenths seen only once; the top ten take around 10%. Recipients boosted at about 4 weeks or about 12 weeks are pooled. The data stem from a study of T cell responses to AZD1222 COVID-19 vaccine. CDR1 and CDR2 (germline): SEHNR, FQNEAQ (reference sequence). The CDR3 has 15 residues. The junction had 7 bases not matched to a gene; V was cut back by 5 bases and J by 2 bases. Overall study findings and caveats: Among AZD1222 vaccinees, only 5 to 7 were seropositive at baseline. Possibly, clonal diversity was underestimated; donors were largely white British and included more females. Close to half of all spike-specific TCRs reportedly target regions of the variants that are unmutated.

This specimen consisted of peripheral blood, obtained 28 days after the second AZD1222 dose. This clonotype was sampled from an adult who received the AZD1222 COVID-19 vaccine. The V gene is TRBV7-9, the J gene TRBJ1-1; 8 bases are shared with TRBD1. The CDR3 here is CASSRTGQGNTEAFF. CDR3 bases: TGTGCCAGCAGCCGGACAGGGCAAGGAAACACTGAAGCTTTCTTT.